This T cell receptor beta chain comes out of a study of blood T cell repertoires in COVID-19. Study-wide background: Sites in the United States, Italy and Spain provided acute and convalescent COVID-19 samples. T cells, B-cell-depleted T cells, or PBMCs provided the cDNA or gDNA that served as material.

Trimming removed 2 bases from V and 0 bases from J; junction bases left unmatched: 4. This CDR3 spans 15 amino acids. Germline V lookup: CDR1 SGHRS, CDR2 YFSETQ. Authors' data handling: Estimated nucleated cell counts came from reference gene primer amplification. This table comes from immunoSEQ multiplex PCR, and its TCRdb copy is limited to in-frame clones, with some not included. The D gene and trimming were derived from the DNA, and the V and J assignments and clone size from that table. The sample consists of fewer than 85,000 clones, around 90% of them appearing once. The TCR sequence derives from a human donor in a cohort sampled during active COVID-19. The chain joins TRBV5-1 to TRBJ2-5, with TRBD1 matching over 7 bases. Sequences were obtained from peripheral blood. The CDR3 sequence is CASSFSGQNQETQYF. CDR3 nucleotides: TGCGCCAGCAGCTTCTCGGGACAGAACCAAGAGACCCAGTACTTC.